The rows below give T cell receptor beta chains drawn from one sample of a study of blood T cell repertoires in COVID-19. The assay was immunoSEQ multiplex PCR, and TCRdb's table has in-frame clones only and misses some. The table lists 200,000 to 250,000 clones, around 81% of them singletons. The sample taken for sequencing was peripheral blood. These receptors all stem from a woman of 80 years or more with COVID-19, enrolled during active disease. Each CDR3 is given with its conserved first and last residue. Fields, in order: J gene, V gene, D gene, clone size, CDR3 DNA, CDR3 protein. A D gene is named only where the DNA matches it firmly. For some rows the clone size is stated as once, few or many, or as a class when expanded; others skip it.

>TRBJ2-1|TRBV12-3/TRBV12-4|.|.
TGTGCCAGCAGTTTAGGGGGGGATGAGCAGTTCTTC
CASSLGGDEQFF
>TRBJ1-1|TRBV27|.|.
TGTGCCAGCAGTTCCAAGGGACTGGGGTTCACTGAAGCTTTCTTT
CASSSKGLGFTEAFF
>TRBJ1-2|TRBV19|TRBD1|.
TGTGCCAGTCGACAGGGCGGAACTTATGGCTACACCTTC
CASRQGGTYGYTF
>TRBJ2-3|TRBV7-9|TRBD2|.
TGTGCCAGCAGCTTGGGATCGAGCGGGAGAATCCCCACAGATACGCAGTATTTT
CASSLGSSGRIPTDTQYF
>TRBJ2-5|TRBV7-9|.|.
TGTGCCAGCAGCTTAGCGCGGGGGCTCGGAGAGACCCAGTACTTC
CASSLARGLGETQYF
>TRBJ2-6|TRBV15|.|.
TGTGCCACCAGCAGAGATGACAAGGCTGGGGCCAACGTCCTGACTTTC
CATSRDDKAGANVLTF
>TRBJ1-5|TRBV14|TRBD1|once
TGTGCCAGCAGCCAAGTGGGCCTCTTCAGGGGGTTAGGGAGCAATCAGCCCCAGCATTTT
CASSQVGLFRGLGSNQPQHF
>TRBJ2-7|TRBV19|.|.
TGTGCCAGTAGTTCGACAGGTACGATCGAGCAGTACTTC
CASSSTGTIEQYF
>TRBJ1-1|TRBV11-2|TRBD1|.
TGTGCCAGCAGCTTAGGCGGGACAGGGGGAACTGAAGCTTTCTTT
CASSLGGTGGTEAFF
>TRBJ2-5|TRBV6-5|.|.
TGTGCCAGCAGTCGGGGTGGACAGCGGGAGACCCAGTACTTC
CASSRGGQRETQYF
>TRBJ1-2|TRBV28|.|.
TGTGCCAGCACCACTCCAGGGATCTATGGCTACACCTTC
CASTTPGIYGYTF
>TRBJ2-1|TRBV19|TRBD2|.
TGTGCCAGTACCCCCCGGGGGGGCAATGAGCAGTTCTTC
CASTPRGGNEQFF
>TRBJ2-7|TRBV11-3|TRBD2|.
TGTGCCAGCAGCTTGGCCGGGAGGAACTACGAGCAGTACTTC
CASSLAGRNYEQYF
>TRBJ2-5|TRBV5-1|TRBD2|.
TGCGCCAGCAGCATCGGGGTAGCGGGGAGAGAGACCCAGTACTTC
CASSIGVAGRETQYF
>TRBJ1-6|TRBV15|.|.
TGTGCCACCAGCAGAGATCACAGTAATTCACCCCTCCACTTT
CATSRDHSNSPLHF
>TRBJ2-5|TRBV4-2|TRBD2|.
TGTGCCAGCAGCCAGCTTAGCGGGGGGCAAGAGACCCAGTACTTC
CASSQLSGGQETQYF
>TRBJ2-3|TRBV27|.|.
TGTGCCAGCAGTTCACCGGGACTGGGAAAAGATACGCAGTATTTT
CASSSPGLGKDTQYF
>TRBJ2-4|TRBV5-1|TRBD2|.
TGCGCCAGCAGCTCGACTAGCGGGGCCGCGCGAGGCAAAAACATTCAGTACTTC
CASSSTSGAARGKNIQYF
>TRBJ1-2|TRBV3-1/TRBV3-2|.|.
TGTGCCAGCAGCCCCCGAGCCGCTTATGGCTACACCTTC
CASSPRAAYGYTF
>TRBJ2-1|TRBV10-3|.|.
TGTGCCATCAGTGAGAGCGGGTACTACAATGAGCAGTTCTTC
CAISESGYYNEQFF
>TRBJ1-1|TRBV7-6|TRBD1|.
TGTGCCAGCAGCCTCCGGGACAGGGGGCGAGCTTTCTTT
CASSLRDRGRAFF
>TRBJ2-3|TRBV7-9|.|.
TGTGCCAGCAGCTTCGACTTCCCCACAGATACGCAGTATTTT
CASSFDFPTDTQYF
>TRBJ2-1|TRBV9|TRBD2|few
TGTGCCAGCAGCTTCGGGATTGGACTAGCGGGAGTAGGTGAGCAGTTCTTC
CASSFGIGLAGVGEQFF
>TRBJ2-7|TRBV2|TRBD1|few
TGTGCCAGCAGTGAAGGTCAGGGGGCGCAGATTGGGCAGTACTTC
CASSEGQGAQIGQYF
>TRBJ1-2|TRBV28|TRBD1|.
TGTGCCAGCATCACAGGGGGCGCGAATGGCTACACCTTC
CASITGGANGYTF
>TRBJ1-2|TRBV2|.|.
TGTGCCAGCAGAGCAGGGTATGGCTACACCTTC
CASRAGYGYTF
>TRBJ1-4|TRBV2|.|.
TGTGCCAGCACCGCGAGAGGTAATGCGGAAAAACTGTTTTTT
CASTARGNAEKLFF
>TRBJ2-2|TRBV10-2|.|.
TGCGCCACGAAGACAGAAGGCGGGGAGCTGTTTTTT
CATKTEGGELFF